This T cell receptor beta chain was recorded in a study of T cell changes during pregnancy in multiple sclerosis. Using immunoSEQ multiplex PCR, the repertoire was profiled, and TCRdb retains in-frame clones only, with some absent. The sample includes 50,000 to 60,000 clones, about nine tenths of them seen just once. This CDR3 comprises 18 residues. From germline, CDR1 is SGHTA and CDR2 FQGNSA. The J segment lost 0 bases and the V segment lost 5 bases, leaving 7 bases of the junction unmatched. The clonotype was recovered from a female donor with multiple sclerosis, enrolled in a pregnancy study. The input for sequencing was CD4+ T cells from peripheral blood mononuclear cells, taken in the first trimester of pregnancy. The V gene is TRBV7-2, the J gene TRBJ2-6, with 10 bases matching TRBD1. The CDR3 protein is CASSPRDRGTSGANVLTF. The CDR3 DNA reads as TGTGCCAGCAGCCCCCGGGACAGGGGTACCTCTGGGGCCAACGTCCTGACTTTC.